A selection of T cell receptor beta chains follows, all from one sample in a study of STAT5B mutations in CD4+ large granular lymphocyte leukemia. Only in-frame clones appear in the TCRdb table, and some are missing; sequencing was by immunoSEQ multiplex PCR. The table records around 50,000 clones, about 80% of them present only once. The sample consisted of CD4+ T cells from blood buffy coats. The receptors shown here come from a human donor in good health. CDR3s include the opening cysteine and the closing phenylalanine or tryptophan. A D gene is named only where the DNA matches it firmly. Expanded clones are given a class, and other clones once, few, many or no size at all.

once	TRBV5-6	TRBD1	TRBJ1-3	CASSFIPRDRGSGNTIYF	TGTGCCAGCAGCTTCATTCCACGGGACAGGGGATCTGGAAACACCATATATTTT
-	TRBV18	-	TRBJ2-7	CASSPGVSSYEQYF	TGTGCCAGCTCACCGGGGGTTAGCTCCTACGAGCAGTACTTC
-	TRBV6-5	-	TRBJ2-1	CASSQSQGTYNEQFF	TGTGCCAGCAGTCAGAGCCAGGGAACCTACAATGAGCAGTTCTTC
-	TRBV4-1	TRBD1	TRBJ2-7	CASSQVPGQESIYEQYF	TGCGCCAGCAGCCAAGTACCCGGACAGGAGAGTATCTACGAGCAGTACTTC
-	TRBV11-1	TRBD1	TRBJ2-7	CASSFRSIGGHEQYF	TGTGCCAGCAGCTTCCGGTCCATAGGGGGCCACGAGCAGTACTTC
-	TRBV28	TRBD1	TRBJ1-2	CASNRDRGWGYTF	TGTGCCAGCAACCGTGACAGGGGTTGGGGCTACACCTTC
-	TRBV18	TRBD1	TRBJ1-5	CASSPGQGNWPQHF	TGTGCCAGCTCACCGGGACAGGGGAACTGGCCCCAGCATTTT
few	TRBV29-1	-	TRBJ1-3	CSVEEGGGGTIYF	TGCAGCGTTGAAGAAGGCGGTGGAGGCACCATATATTTT
-	TRBV13	-	TRBJ2-7	CASSLSSRVPSYEQYF	TGTGCCAGCAGCTTATCTAGTCGGGTCCCCTCCTACGAGCAGTACTTC
-	TRBV5-4	-	TRBJ2-7	CASSDVGGVLRYEQYF	TGTGCCAGCAGCGATGTTGGAGGGGTACTGCGCTACGAGCAGTACTTC
once	TRBV5-1	TRBD2	TRBJ2-7	CASSLEPGGSYEQYF	TGCGCCAGCAGCTTGGAGCCGGGAGGGTCCTACGAGCAGTACTTC
few	TRBV7-3	-	TRBJ1-1	CASSFKSGDTEAFF	TGTGCCAGCAGCTTCAAAAGTGGGGACACTGAAGCTTTCTTT
-	TRBV14	-	TRBJ2-7	CASSQHYEQYF	TGTGCCAGCAGCCAGCACTACGAGCAGTACTTC
few	TRBV2	-	TRBJ2-7	CASSILGGSSEQYF	TGTGCCAGCAGTATCCTAGGCGGTTCCAGCGAGCAGTACTTC
once	TRBV28	-	TRBJ2-1	CASSAGGFPGNEQFF	TGTGCCAGCAGTGCTGGGGGCTTCCCTGGGAATGAGCAGTTCTTC
-	TRBV18	-	TRBJ1-1	CASSPGTRNTEAFF	TGTGCCAGCTCACCAGGGACCAGAAACACTGAAGCTTTCTTT
-	TRBV20-1	-	TRBJ1-1	CSAMPDTEAFF	TGCAGTGCTATGCCGGACACTGAAGCTTTCTTT
-	TRBV7-2	-	TRBJ2-2	CASSLEGAPGELFF	TGTGCCAGCAGCTTAGAAGGGGCGCCCGGGGAGCTGTTTTTT
-	TRBV7-2	TRBD1	TRBJ1-5	CASSGRQGNQPQHF	TGTGCCAGCAGCGGTAGACAGGGAAATCAGCCCCAGCATTTT
-	TRBV5-5	TRBD1	TRBJ1-1	CASSLTGGSTEAFF	TGTGCCAGCAGCCTGACAGGGGGGAGCACTGAAGCTTTCTTT
-	TRBV5-4	-	TRBJ1-1	CASSLGRKAFF	TGTGCCAGCAGCTTGGGGAGGAAAGCTTTCTTT
-	TRBV19	TRBD2	TRBJ2-5	CASKGLAGGSYF	TGTGCCAGTAAGGGACTAGCGGGAGGATCGTACTTC
-	TRBV30	TRBD2	TRBJ2-2	CAWSHGLAGNTGELFF	TGTGCCTGGAGCCACGGGCTAGCGGGGAACACCGGGGAGCTGTTTTTT
-	TRBV10-1	-	TRBJ2-2	CASSGGKSGQNTGELFF	TGCGCCAGCAGTGGGGGAAAGAGCGGGCAGAACACCGGGGAGCTGTTTTTT
-	TRBV7-9	-	TRBJ2-3	CASIPWWGTDTQYF	TGTGCCAGCATCCCCTGGTGGGGCACAGATACGCAGTATTTT
-	TRBV2	TRBD1	TRBJ1-2	CASSIPGQDANYGYTF	TGTGCCAGCAGTATTCCGGGACAGGACGCTAACTATGGCTACACCTTC
-	TRBV30	TRBD1	TRBJ2-3	CAFNRGQSTDTQYF	TGTGCCTTCAACAGGGGGCAGAGCACAGATACGCAGTATTTT
-	TRBV29-1	-	TRBJ2-3	CSVRGRGTDTQYF	TGCAGCGTCCGGGGGAGGGGGACAGATACGCAGTATTTT
-	TRBV7-9	-	TRBJ2-7	CASSLGTPAYEQWYF	TGTGCCAGCAGCTTAGGGACACCCGCCTACGAGCAGTGGTACTTC
-	TRBV5-1	-	TRBJ2-7	CASSPQSGVEQYF	TGCGCCAGCAGCCCGCAATCAGGGGTCGAGCAGTACTTC
-	TRBV7-9	-	TRBJ2-5	CASSLIGVGETQYF	TGTGCCAGCAGCTTAATAGGGGTAGGAGAGACCCAGTACTTC
-	TRBV20-1	-	TRBJ1-1	CSARQAHGAFF	TGCAGTGCTAGACAGGCCCACGGAGCTTTCTTT
few	TRBV15	TRBD1	TRBJ2-3	CATSTDRGPDTQYF	TGTGCCACCAGCACCGACAGGGGACCAGATACGCAGTATTTT
few	TRBV19	TRBD1	TRBJ2-7	CASSISVGQGRNEQYF	TGTGCCAGTAGTATCTCAGTAGGACAGGGGCGGAACGAGCAGTACTTC
once	TRBV10-1	-	TRBJ1-1	CASSARTENTEAFF	TGCGCCAGCAGTGCGCGGACGGAAAACACTGAAGCTTTCTTT
-	TRBV5-1	-	TRBJ1-6	CASSPGGTYNSPLHF	TGCGCCAGCAGCCCGGGGGGGACCTATAATTCACCCCTCCACTTT
-	TRBV6-6	TRBD1	TRBJ2-1	CAQRTGGNEQFF	TGTGCCCAACGGACAGGGGGGAATGAGCAGTTCTTC
-	TRBV10-2	-	TRBJ2-1	CASSESPYNEQFF	TGCGCCAGCAGTGAATCTCCCTACAATGAGCAGTTCTTC
-	TRBV7-9	-	TRBJ2-7	CASSFEGRPYEQYF	TGTGCCAGCAGCTTCGAGGGGAGGCCCTACGAGCAGTACTTC
-	TRBV25-1	-	TRBJ1-4	CASSELRGAFEKLFF	TGTGCCAGCAGTGAATTAAGGGGGGCTTTCGAAAAACTGTTTTTT
-	TRBV5-6	-	TRBJ2-3	CASSPRVGFNLYSTDTQYF	TGTGCCAGCAGCCCTCGGGTCGGGTTTAACCTATATAGCACAGATACGCAGTATTTT
-	TRBV5-1	-	TRBJ2-5	CASSLETGRETQYF	TGCGCCAGCAGCTTGGAAACAGGGCGAGAGACCCAGTACTTC
few	TRBV7-9	-	TRBJ2-2	CASSRRGGMNTGELFF	TGTGCCAGCAGCCGTAGGGGGGGAATGAACACCGGGGAGCTGTTTTTT
-	TRBV5-4	TRBD2	TRBJ2-1	CASSTDGLAGYNEQFF	TGTGCCAGCAGCACGGACGGACTAGCGGGATACAATGAGCAGTTCTTC
-	TRBV5-4	-	TRBJ1-1	CASSLRRGVALNTEAFF	TGTGCCAGCAGCTTGCGAAGGGGGGTCGCTTTGAACACTGAAGCTTTCTTT
-	TRBV13	TRBD2	TRBJ2-4	CASSPSGPGGNIQYF	TGTGCCAGCAGTCCCTCCGGGCCCGGGGGGAACATTCAGTACTTC
-	TRBV7-9	-	TRBJ2-5	CASSLIRGSPGETQYF	TGTGCCAGCAGCTTAATCCGAGGGTCGCCTGGAGAGACCCAGTACTTC